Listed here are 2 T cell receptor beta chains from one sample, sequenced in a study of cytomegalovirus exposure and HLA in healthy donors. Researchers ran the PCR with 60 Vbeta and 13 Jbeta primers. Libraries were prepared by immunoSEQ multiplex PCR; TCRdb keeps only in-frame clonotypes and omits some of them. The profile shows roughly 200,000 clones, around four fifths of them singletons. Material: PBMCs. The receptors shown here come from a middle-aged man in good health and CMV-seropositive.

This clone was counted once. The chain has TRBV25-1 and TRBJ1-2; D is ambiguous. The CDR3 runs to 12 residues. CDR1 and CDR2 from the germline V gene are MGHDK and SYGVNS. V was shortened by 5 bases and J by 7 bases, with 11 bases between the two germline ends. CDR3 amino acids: CASSRSGSGYTF. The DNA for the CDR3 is TGTGCCAGCAGTAGGAGTGGAAGTGGCTACACCTTC.

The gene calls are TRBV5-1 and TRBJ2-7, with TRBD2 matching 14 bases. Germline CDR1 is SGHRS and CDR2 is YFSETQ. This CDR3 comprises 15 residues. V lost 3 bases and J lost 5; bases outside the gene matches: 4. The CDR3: CASSWGLAGEDEQYF. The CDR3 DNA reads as TGCGCCAGCAGCTGGGGACTAGCGGGAGAGGACGAGCAGTACTTC.